This record covers a single T cell receptor (beta chain). The sample belongs to a study of blood T cell repertoires in COVID-19. Study overall: The samples span acute and convalescent COVID-19 from the United States, Italy and Spain. PBMCs, B-cell-depleted T cells, or T cells were the source of the cDNA or gDNA that made up the material.

Original data processing: Reference gene primer amplification yielded estimated nucleated cell counts. Produced via immunoSEQ multiplex PCR; TCRdb's table is partial and in-frame only. D and trimming were read from the DNA, whereas the V and J calls and clone size are those reported in that table. The repertoire has some 120,000 clones, about three quarters of them found once; the top ten carry 2% to 2.5%. This clonotype was sampled from a woman in her seventies with acute or convalescent COVID-19. The sample comprised peripheral blood.

DNA of the CDR3: TGTGCTAGTGGGTTGTTAGTAGCCTCCTACAATGAGCAGTTCTTC. As protein: CASGLLVASYNEQFF. The rearrangement uses TRBV12-5 and TRBJ2-1; D not resolved. The CDR3 extends over 15 amino acids. V lost 6 bases and J lost 0, with 12 bases in between. Germline V gene lookup returns CDR1 LGHNT and CDR2 FRNRAP.